The next 14 T cell receptor beta chains were all read from a single sample in a study of circulating CD8 cells and anti-PD-1 response in melanoma. Four subsets defined by PD-1 and/or TIGIT were sorted from live CD3+CD8+TCRalphabeta+ cells. The QIAseq Immune Repertoire TCR panel built the libraries from roughly 15 ng of total RNA. TCRdb re-called the reads through MiXCR, storing one row per CDR3 protein. The sample carries over a thousand distinct CDR3 sequences, roughly 10% recorded once. Sequenced here: CD8+ T cells from PBMCs, sampled at baseline or after one month of anti-PD-1 therapy (not recorded which). The receptors originated from a human donor with melanoma.

This clonotype is classed as medium-sized. V and J are TRBV18 and TRBJ2-7; 7 bases are a match to TRBD1. Germline-derived CDR1 and CDR2 are KGHSH and LQKENI. The length of the CDR3 is 14 residues. J was trimmed by 2 bases and V by 3 bases; bases with no gene match: 4. The CDR3 coding sequence is TGTGCCAGCTCACCCCGGGACAGAGCCTACGAGCAGTACTTC. It is translated as CASSPRDRAYEQYF.

This clonotype rates as medium-sized. This sequence joins TRBV28 and TRBJ2-7, with TRBD1 identical over 10 bases. Germline V gives CDR1 MDHEN, CDR2 SYDVKM. Trimming removed 5 bases from V and 3 bases from J; junction bases left unmatched: 7. The CDR3 spans 15 residues. The CDR3 is CASSLYRDRGYEQYF. CDR3 sequence (DNA): TGTGCCAGCAGTCTCTATCGGGACAGGGGCTACGAGCAGTACTTC. Full variable domain (missing parts from reference TRBV28 and TRBJ2-7): DVKVTQSSRYLVKRTGEKVFLECVQDMDHENMFWYRQDPGLGLRLIYFSYDVKMKEKGDIPEGYSVSREKKERFSLILESASTNQTSMYLCASSLYRDRGYEQYFGPGTRLTVT.

This chain joins TRBV20-1 and TRBJ2-1, with 11 bases aligning to TRBD2. The CDR3 loop spans 13 amino acids. V lost 3 bases and J lost 12; bases outside the gene matches: 7. Germline V gene sequence: CDR1 DFQATT, CDR2 SNEGSKA (reference sequence). The CDR3 is CSASLAGGQRQFF. The CDR3 bases are TGCAGTGCTAGCTTAGCGGGGGGGCAAAGGCAGTTCTTC.

V and J are TRBV2 and TRBJ2-2; TRBD1 is a possible D gene (6 bases). In germline, CDR1 is SNHLY, CDR2 FYNNEI. This CDR3 has 13 residues. Trimming cost V 8 bases and J 3 bases, with 10 bases left between them. CDR3 sequence (DNA): TGTGCCAGCTGGGGGCAGTACACCGGGGAGCTGTTTTTT. This sequence encodes CASWGQYTGELFF.

This clonotype is categorized as medium-sized. The J gene is TRBJ1-6, the V gene TRBV10-3, with 11 positions matching TRBD1. Germline CDR1 and CDR2: ENHRY and SYGVKD. CDR3 length: 13 amino acids. The junction had 7 bases not matched to a gene; V was cut back by 11 bases and J by 10 bases. The CDR3 spells CASQDRGRSPLHF. The CDR3 DNA reads TGTGCCTCCCAGGACAGGGGGCGCTCACCCCTCCACTTT.

This clonotype was recorded only once. Possible read error: a much larger clone is one base away. The V and J genes are TRBV7-3 and TRBJ1-1; tentative D call: TRBD1 (6 bases). The CDR3 runs to 14 residues. Per the germline V gene, CDR1 is SGHTA and CDR2 is FQGTGA. DNA of the CDR3: TGTGCCAGCAGCTTAACGTCGGGGGACACTAAAGCTTTCTTT. Amino acids: CASSLTSGDTKAFF.

This clonotype is termed medium-sized (0.01 to 0.1%). V and J are TRBV9 and TRBJ1-1; D might be TRBD1 (5 bases). The CDR3 is 14 residues long. Trimming cost V 4 bases and J 4 bases, with 14 bases left between them. Per germline, CDR1 SGDLS and CDR2 YYNGEE. The chain's CDR3 is CASSPWGGITEAFF. For the CDR3, the DNA is TGTGCCAGCAGCCCTTGGGGGGGTATCACTGAAGCTTTCTTT.

This clonotype counts as medium-sized (0.01 to 0.1%). V gene TRBV5-1 combines with J gene TRBJ2-7; D unclear. Germline values: CDR1 SGHRS, CDR2 YFSETQ. The CDR3 extends over 17 amino acids. V shed 0 bases and J shed 5 bases, with 21 bases lying between them. DNA for the CDR3: TGCGCCAGCAGCTTGGGAGAAAGACTGCTGCACTTGGACGAGCAGTACTTC. This codes for CASSLGERLLHLDEQYF.

Sample share makes this clonotype large. The chain uses TRBV7-3 and TRBJ2-1; 8 bases fit TRBD1. CDR1 and CDR2 (germline): SGHTA, FQGTGA. J gave up 4 bases and V 5 bases, and 4 bases lay outside the gene matches. The CDR3 runs 14 residues. CDR3 nucleotides: TGTGCCAGCAGCCCGGGACAGGCGTACAATGAGCAGTTCTTC. The encoded protein is CASSPGQAYNEQFF.

This clonotype is deemed medium-sized. The rearrangement uses TRBV27 and TRBJ2-1; no firm D call. Looked up from germline, CDR1 is MNHEY and CDR2 is SMNVEV (reference sequence). CDR3 size: 14 residues. V was cut by 4 bases and J by 7 bases, with 14 bases left in between. CDR3 residues: CASSWTALGNEQFF. The DNA of the CDR3 is TGTGCCAGCAGTTGGACGGCCTTAGGGAATGAGCAGTTCTTC.

Judged by abundance, this clonotype is medium-sized (0.01 to 0.1%). V usage is TRBV19 and J usage is TRBJ2-1; no firm D call. Trimming took 3 bases from V and 0 from J, leaving 9 bases between them. Germline assignment: CDR1 LNHDA and CDR2 SQIVND (reference sequence). The CDR3 sequence is 15 residues long. CDR3 sequence: CASSIYSSSYNEQFF. CDR3 DNA: TGTGCCAGTAGTATTTACAGCAGCTCCTACAATGAGCAGTTCTTC. Filled out from reference TRBV19 and TRBJ2-1, the complete variable domain reads DGGITQSPKYLFRKEGQNVTLSCEQNLNHDAMYWYRQDPGQGLRLIYYSQIVNDFQKGDIAEGYSVSREKKESFPLTVTSAQKNPTAFYLCASSIYSSSYNEQFFGPGTRLTVL.

This clonotype counts as medium-sized. V is TRBV19 and J is TRBJ2-7; the match to TRBD2 covers 12 bases. The junction had 6 bases not matched to a gene; V was cut back by 6 bases and J by 3 bases. The CDR3 spans 15 residues. Germline V gene sequence: CDR1 LNHDA, CDR2 SQIVND (reference sequence). Written as DNA, the CDR3 is TGTGCCAGTAGGACGACTAGCGGGGGCTACTACGAGCAGTACTTC. This codes for CASRTTSGGYYEQYF.

This clonotype is medium-sized. J is TRBJ1-3 and V is TRBV6-1; D possibly corresponds to TRBD1 (6 bases). Trimming took 2 bases from V and 3 from J, leaving 11 bases between them. Germline CDR1 reads MNHNS; CDR2 reads SASEGT. The CDR3 consists of 15 residues. The CDR3 DNA is TGTGCCAGCAGTGAAACAGGGTTAAATGGAAACACCATATATTTT. Encoded protein: CASSETGLNGNTIYF.

On this clonotype: This likely comes from a read error, as the CDR3 has no conserved phenylalanine or tryptophan at its end. This sequence joins TRBV20-1 and TRBJ2-3, with D unclear. The CDR3 is made up of 17 amino acids. The V end lost 1 base, the J end lost 0 bases, and 17 bases lay between the germline ends. Per the germline V gene, CDR1 is DFQATT and CDR2 is SNEGSKA (reference sequence). CDR3 sequence (DNA): TGCAGTGCTAGAGTTCGATGGGCCAGGACGAGCACAGATACGCAGTATCTT. Its protein product is CSARVRWARTSTDTQYL.